This T cell receptor (beta chain) is drawn from a study of T-cell reconstitution after alpha-beta-depleted transplantation in children. Trimming removed 3 bases from V and 11 bases from J; junction bases left unmatched: 9. Looked up from germline, CDR1 is SGHTA and CDR2 is FQGNSA. This CDR3 has 13 residues. For TCRbeta, the library was prepared with unique molecular identifiers. TCRdb re-derived calls from the PCR reads in MiXCR, one entry per CDR3 protein. The repertoire holds 350,000 to 400,000 distinct CDR3 sequences, with roughly 14% as singletons. The chain uses TRBV7-2 and TRBJ1-1; 7 bases match TRBD1. This receptor was identified in a human donor who donated a stem cell graft to a child with Fanconi anemia. The starting material was PBMCs, obtained from the stem cell graft. This chain's CDR3 is CASSFGQARKAFF. CDR3 nucleotides: TGTGCCAGCAGCTTCGGACAGGCACGGAAGGCTTTCTTT.